This T cell receptor (beta chain) is from a study of shared clonotypes between healthy human individuals. Losses at the gene ends were 1 base for V and 4 bases for J; bases not matched to a gene: 3. Germline assignment: CDR1 GTSNPN and CDR2 SVGIG (reference sequence). CDR3 size: 13 residues. Here immunoSEQ multiplex PCR was the method, and the copy in TCRdb shows in-frame clones only, minus some. The table includes 400,000 to 600,000 clones, 90% to 97% detected once. This receptor was taken from a woman aged 25 to 39 in good health. Sequences were obtained from naive CD4+ T cells sorted from blood. Specified subset: CD45RA+ positively selected. The rearrangement joins TRBV30 to TRBJ2-7; 8 bases match TRBD1. The CDR3 reads CAWSGRQGYEQYF. The CDR3 coding sequence is TGTGCCTGGAGTGGGAGACAGGGGTACGAGCAGTACTTC.